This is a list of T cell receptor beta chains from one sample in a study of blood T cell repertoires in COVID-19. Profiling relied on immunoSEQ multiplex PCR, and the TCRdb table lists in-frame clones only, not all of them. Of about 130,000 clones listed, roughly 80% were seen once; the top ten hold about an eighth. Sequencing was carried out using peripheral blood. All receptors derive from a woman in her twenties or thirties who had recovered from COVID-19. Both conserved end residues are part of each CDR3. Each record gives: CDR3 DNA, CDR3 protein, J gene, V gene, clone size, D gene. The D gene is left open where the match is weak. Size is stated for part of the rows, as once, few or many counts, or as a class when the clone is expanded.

cdr3_nt: TGTGCCAGCAGCTTAGATGCGGCCTCCTACAATGAGCAGTTCTTC
cdr3_aa: CASSLDAASYNEQFF
j_call: TRBJ2-1
v_call: TRBV11-3
clone_size: NA
d_call: NA

cdr3_nt: TGCGCCAGCAGCCAGAGGCCCACCGGGGAGCTGTTTTTT
cdr3_aa: CASSQRPTGELFF
j_call: TRBJ2-2
v_call: TRBV4-1
clone_size: NA
d_call: NA

cdr3_nt: TGTGCCAGCAGTTTGTCTAACGGGGCGAACACCGGGGAGCTGTTTTTT
cdr3_aa: CASSLSNGANTGELFF
j_call: TRBJ2-2
v_call: TRBV27
clone_size: NA
d_call: NA

cdr3_nt: TGTGCCAGCAGTGAAGCTTACAGGGGACGAGGATATGGCTACACCTTC
cdr3_aa: CASSEAYRGRGYGYTF
j_call: TRBJ1-2
v_call: TRBV2
clone_size: NA
d_call: TRBD1

cdr3_nt: TGCGCCAGCAGCTTGGCCGAGGGAGCGGCTATGAACACTGAAGCTTTCTTT
cdr3_aa: CASSLAEGAAMNTEAFF
j_call: TRBJ1-1
v_call: TRBV5-1
clone_size: NA
d_call: NA

cdr3_nt: TGTGCCAGCAGCTTGGCGGTGTTAAGCGGCAATCAGCCCCAGCATTTT
cdr3_aa: CASSLAVLSGNQPQHF
j_call: TRBJ1-5
v_call: TRBV5-5
clone_size: NA
d_call: NA

cdr3_nt: TGCGCCAGCAGCTTGGGGGCCAGCGGGGAAGAGACCCAGTACTTC
cdr3_aa: CASSLGASGEETQYF
j_call: TRBJ2-5
v_call: TRBV5-1
clone_size: NA
d_call: TRBD2

cdr3_nt: TGTGCCAGCAACATACAGGGGGCCCTTATGCCATACGAGCAGTACTTC
cdr3_aa: CASNIQGALMPYEQYF
j_call: TRBJ2-7
v_call: TRBV25-1
clone_size: few
d_call: TRBD1

cdr3_nt: TGTGCCAGCAGCGTAGAAGCGACCACCGGGGAGCTGTTTTTT
cdr3_aa: CASSVEATTGELFF
j_call: TRBJ2-2
v_call: TRBV9
clone_size: NA
d_call: NA

cdr3_nt: TGTGCCAGCAGCTCAAAGACATTCCCGAACACCGGGGAGCTGTTTTTT
cdr3_aa: CASSSKTFPNTGELFF
j_call: TRBJ2-2
v_call: TRBV5-5
clone_size: NA
d_call: NA